This TCR beta chain was recorded in a study of T cell responses to AZD1222 COVID-19 vaccine (dated by TCRdb to the early 2020s). In terms of the full investigation: A total of approximately 230 trial participants underwent TCR sequencing, of whom 207 received two doses of AZD1222 and about 26 received two doses of the MenACWY control vaccine. Trial participants were enrolled by age into 18-55, 56-69 and 70-plus year subgroups, with about 150, 27 and 61 TCR-sequenced participants respectively.

With regard to this clone: What this receptor recognizes is not known. No much larger clone is present one base from it, and per-base qualities are unavailable.

The CDR3, from cysteine to phenylalanine, totals 15 residues. Only the CDR3 portion is preserved as DNA: 45 bases, with reading frame beginning at the first base. CDR1 and CDR2 are read off the germline V gene as SGHVS and FQNEAQ. Relative to germline, V is 2 bases shorter and J is 3 bases shorter, with 14 bases between their ends. In light of the paper, this sample's time point label describes: about 28 days (+/-7) after the second vaccine dose. AZD1222 recipients with second doses at about 4 weeks or about 12 weeks were pooled, because spike-specific TCR depth and breadth did not differ between schedules. Samples from vaccinated people were obtained from the UK trials COV001 and COV002, which included a single-blind randomized controlled phase 2/3 trial of AZD1222 (ChAdOx1 nCoV-19) in healthy adults. Trial participant PBMC samples were collected at day 0 and day 28 after the second dose for TCRbeta chain sequencing.

Points the paper makes about the study in general: The vaccine-associated CD4 TCRs covered the entire spike protein, and the dominant responses fell in regions 160-218 and 743-854. In the small 56-69-year group, the increase in depth fell short of significance, most likely because of low power. No day 14 peak-response samples were available, so repertoires were characterized only after the peak T cell response. After two AZD1222 doses, spike-specific TCR breadth and depth were significantly higher than at day 0 and than in MenACWY recipients. Conclusions about previously exposed vaccinees were limited because only 5 or 6 AZD1222 recipients were SARS-CoV-2 seropositive at baseline. Participants were mostly white British and included more females than males, and it was suggested by the authors that clonal diversity may have been underestimated. Nearly half of unique spike-specific TCRs reportedly recognized epitopes outside regions mutated in the B.1.351 and B.1.1.7 variants.

The CDR3 regions of human TCRbeta chains were analyzed by immunosequencing. Per the authors' processing: Repertoire TCRs were matched against a reference library of SARS-CoV-2-specific TCRs generated with the MIRA antigen-specificity platform. Breadth was defined as the fraction of unique TCRs that were SARS-CoV-2-associated. Depth was defined as the fraction of total T cells that were SARS-CoV-2-associated. Using the MIRA data, each spike-specific TCR was mapped to the spike region that the TCR reacts to and placed in a CD4 or CD8 class. Log10-transformed breadth and depth values were compared by one-way ANOVA with Sidak's multiple comparisons tests. This is the immuneACCESS table as TCRdb keeps it, with only in-frame sequences that have V and J called. A part of the clones is gone; compared with another copy, unresolved V genes explain less than half, and the rest is unexplained. Clonal size and the V and J genes are those of that table, whereas D and trimming came from the DNA. This sample comprises some 110,000 clones, more than 70% of them detected only once. The top ten constitute 4.4% of the sample.

The chain couples TRBV7-8 to TRBJ2-7, with the D call perhaps TRBD1 or TRBD2, as 5 bases match in each case. This sample comprised peripheral blood, obtained 28 days after the second AZD1222 dose. The receptor's source is an adult who received the AZD1222 COVID-19 vaccine. The CDR3 sequence is CASSLRGSINYEQYF. Here is the DNA: TGTGCCAGCAGCTTACGGGGCAGCATCAACTACGAGCAGTACTTC.